This T cell receptor beta chain came from a study of cytomegalovirus exposure and HLA in healthy donors. Study in general: The early release's HLA-typed donors yielded approximately 85 million unique TCRs. Study-wide findings and caveats: Many donors carried some public TCRs, although rarity characterized most TCR sequences. TCR beta chains associated with HLA were, in a later analysis, more clonally expanded than equally common others. Looking again later, the authors saw that most CMV-associated TCR beta chains seemed HLA-restricted.

Primers for the PCR totalled 60 Vbeta and 13 Jbeta. Sequencing was performed with immunoSEQ multiplex PCR; in TCRdb, only in-frame clones are kept and a portion is missing. Recorded for this sample: 35,000 to 45,000 clones. Looked up from germline, CDR1 is SGHTA and CDR2 is FQGNSA. The CDR3 is 16 residues long. As regards this clone: Its antigen is still unknown. One end of the junction is discordant with germline, which a read error may explain.

Material: PBMCs. The chain employs TRBV7-2 and TRBJ2-1, with 15 positions matching TRBD2. The TCR was taken from a man between 40 and 49 years old in good health and CMV-seropositive. The chain's CDR3 is CASSVAGLAGGGEQFF. CDR3 bases: TGTGCCAGCAGCGTAGCGGGACTAGCGGGAGGAGGTGAGCAGTTCTTC.